This T cell receptor beta chain originates from a study of blood T cell repertoires in COVID-19. About the research overall: Acute-phase and convalescent COVID-19 samples originated in the United States, Italy and Spain.

Between the trimmed V and J ends, which lost 2 bases and 2 bases, there was a span of 13 bases. Germline lookup yields CDR1 SGHRS and CDR2 YFSETQ. This CDR3 spans 15 amino acids. Original processing notes: For nucleated cells, counts were estimated from reference gene primer amplification. Repertoires were generated with immunoSEQ multiplex PCR, while TCRdb's copy carries only in-frame clones and drops some. V and J calls plus clone size are reproduced from that table; the DNA served to infer D and trimming. The table records 250,000 to 350,000 clones, 92% of them present only once. Enrollees, about 18 to 95 years old, lived in about two dozen US areas. Recovered status in Cohort 3 required two negative PCRs, clearance, or symptom resolution.

The sequence came from a woman aged 25 to 45 who had recovered from COVID-19. The genes are TRBV5-1 and TRBJ1-1; the D is unclear. Specimen: PBMCs or T cells enriched from blood (not recorded which). The CDR3 region is CASSLGPRENTEAFF. DNA for the CDR3: TGCGCCAGCAGCTTAGGACCGAGGGAAAACACTGAAGCTTTCTTT.